This is a list of T cell receptor beta chains from one sample in a study of T cells in Graves' hyperthyroidism and ophthalmopathy. MiXCR was run by TCRdb on the multiplex PCR reads, yielding one entry per CDR3 protein. This table has 300,000 or so distinct CDR3 sequences, over 15% appearing once. Material: blood. All receptors come from a woman aged 55-69 years with Graves' ophthalmopathy. The CDR3 runs from the conserved cysteine through the conserved F or W. Fields, in order: D gene, V gene, clone size, J gene, CDR3 protein, CDR3 DNA. A D gene is named only where the DNA matches it firmly. The size entry is marked missing in some rows and otherwise reads once, few, many or a size class.

d_call: TRBD2; v_call: TRBV5-6; clone_size: many; j_call: TRBJ2-7; cdr3_aa: CASSLNGAGGYEQYF; cdr3_nt: TGTGCCAGCAGCTTGAACGGAGCGGGAGGATACGAGCAGTACTTC
d_call: TRBD1; v_call: TRBV29-1; clone_size: few; j_call: TRBJ1-4; cdr3_aa: CSVRQGGKLFF; cdr3_nt: TGCAGCGTTAGACAGGGAGGGAAACTGTTTTTT
d_call: .; v_call: TRBV27; clone_size: .; j_call: TRBJ2-6; cdr3_aa: CASSFGQFISGANVLTF; cdr3_nt: TGTGCCAGCAGTTTCGGACAGTTTATCTCTGGGGCCAACGTCCTGACTTTC
d_call: .; v_call: TRBV5-4; clone_size: few; j_call: TRBJ2-5; cdr3_aa: CASSLRGIQETQYF; cdr3_nt: TGTGCCAGCAGCTTGAGGGGGATCCAAGAGACCCAGTACTTC
d_call: .; v_call: TRBV20-1; clone_size: few; j_call: TRBJ1-6; cdr3_aa: CSAGDRLSSYNSPLHF; cdr3_nt: TGCAGTGCCGGGGACCGGTTGAGCTCCTATAATTCACCCCTCCACTTT
d_call: .; v_call: TRBV18; clone_size: few; j_call: TRBJ2-6; cdr3_aa: CASSPPYGANVLTF; cdr3_nt: TGTGCCAGCTCACCACCTTATGGGGCCAACGTCCTGACTTTC
d_call: TRBD1; v_call: TRBV12-3/TRBV12-4; clone_size: many; j_call: TRBJ1-5; cdr3_aa: CASSWGTGDQPQHF; cdr3_nt: TGTGCCAGCAGTTGGGGGACAGGGGATCAGCCCCAGCATTTT
d_call: .; v_call: TRBV5-6; clone_size: few; j_call: TRBJ2-7; cdr3_aa: CASSLGGGLREQYF; cdr3_nt: TGTGCCAGCAGCTTGGGCGGGGGCCTGCGCGAGCAGTACTTC
d_call: .; v_call: TRBV5-1; clone_size: few; j_call: TRBJ2-7; cdr3_aa: CASSERPLRSSEQYF; cdr3_nt: TGCGCCAGCAGCGAACGGCCCTTACGTAGCTCCGAGCAGTACTTC
d_call: .; v_call: TRBV10-3; clone_size: many; j_call: TRBJ1-1; cdr3_aa: CAISGKTANTEAFF; cdr3_nt: TGTGCCATCAGTGGAAAGACAGCGAACACTGAAGCTTTCTTT
d_call: TRBD1; v_call: TRBV10-3; clone_size: once; j_call: TRBJ2-2; cdr3_aa: CAISTGGTGELFF; cdr3_nt: TGTGCCATCAGTACAGGGGGCACCGGGGAGCTGTTTTTT
d_call: TRBD2; v_call: TRBV28; clone_size: .; j_call: TRBJ2-3; cdr3_aa: CASRGLAGRTDTQYF; cdr3_nt: TGTGCCAGCAGGGGACTAGCGGGACGCACAGATACGCAGTATTTT
d_call: .; v_call: TRBV5-8; clone_size: many; j_call: TRBJ1-4; cdr3_aa: CASFGRVGEKLFF; cdr3_nt: TGTGCCAGCTTCGGAAGGGTAGGGGAAAAACTGTTTTTT
d_call: .; v_call: TRBV29-1; clone_size: .; j_call: TRBJ1-2; cdr3_aa: CSASTRLHRERGYTF; cdr3_nt: TGCAGCGCTTCTACCCGCCTCCACAGGGAGCGGGGCTACACCTTC
d_call: .; v_call: TRBV6-1; clone_size: few; j_call: TRBJ2-2; cdr3_aa: CASSDWGIGELFF; cdr3_nt: TGTGCCAGCAGTGATTGGGGAATCGGGGAGCTGTTTTTT
d_call: TRBD1; v_call: TRBV5-1; clone_size: many; j_call: TRBJ1-1; cdr3_aa: CASSWQGAPEAFF; cdr3_nt: TGCGCCAGCAGCTGGCAGGGGGCCCCTGAAGCTTTCTTT
d_call: .; v_call: TRBV7-9; clone_size: many; j_call: TRBJ2-3; cdr3_aa: CASSLPTGLGDTQYF; cdr3_nt: TGTGCCAGCAGCTTACCGACAGGACTAGGGGATACGCAGTATTTT
d_call: TRBD1; v_call: TRBV28; clone_size: few; j_call: TRBJ2-7; cdr3_aa: CASSLPGTGAYEQYF; cdr3_nt: TGTGCCAGCAGCCTCCCCGGGACAGGGGCCTACGAGCAGTACTTC
d_call: .; v_call: TRBV20-1; clone_size: many; j_call: TRBJ1-1; cdr3_aa: CSARDLMRGTEAFF; cdr3_nt: TGCAGTGCTAGAGATCTCATGAGAGGGACTGAAGCTTTCTTT
d_call: .; v_call: TRBV2; clone_size: many; j_call: TRBJ1-5; cdr3_aa: CASSDMEPQHF; cdr3_nt: TGTGCCAGCAGTGATATGGAGCCCCAGCATTTT
d_call: TRBD1; v_call: TRBV6-2/TRBV6-3; clone_size: many; j_call: TRBJ1-1; cdr3_aa: CASRPPGQGNTEAFF; cdr3_nt: TGTGCCAGCAGACCTCCGGGACAGGGGAACACTGAAGCTTTCTTT
d_call: .; v_call: TRBV7-8; clone_size: .; j_call: TRBJ1-5; cdr3_aa: CASSWGGGSRSHSNQPQHF; cdr3_nt: TGTGCCAGCAGCTGGGGGGGGGGGAGCCGGAGTCATAGCAATCAGCCCCAGCATTTT
d_call: .; v_call: TRBV20-1; clone_size: .; j_call: TRBJ2-2; cdr3_aa: CSARDRDGGRAGELFF; cdr3_nt: TGCAGTGCTAGAGACCGGGACGGGGGAAGGGCCGGGGAGCTGTTTTTT
d_call: .; v_call: TRBV6-2/TRBV6-3; clone_size: many; j_call: TRBJ2-3; cdr3_aa: CASSYRRSAVSSDTQYF; cdr3_nt: TGTGCCAGCAGTTACCGGCGGTCCGCCGTCAGTTCAGATACGCAGTATTTT
d_call: TRBD1; v_call: TRBV11-2; clone_size: many; j_call: TRBJ2-2; cdr3_aa: CASSSLRGRGRAGELFF; cdr3_nt: TGTGCCAGCAGCTCCCTAAGGGGCAGGGGGAGAGCCGGGGAGCTGTTTTTT
d_call: .; v_call: TRBV12-3/TRBV12-4; clone_size: .; j_call: TRBJ2-7; cdr3_aa: CASSPGGSSSSYEQYF; cdr3_nt: TGTGCCAGCAGCCCGGGGGGCTCGTCAAGCTCCTACGAGCAGTACTTC
d_call: .; v_call: TRBV5-1; clone_size: .; j_call: TRBJ2-7; cdr3_aa: CASSLGTARTYEQYF; cdr3_nt: TGCGCCAGCAGCTTGGGAACAGCCCGAACCTACGAGCAGTACTTC
d_call: .; v_call: TRBV18; clone_size: many; j_call: TRBJ2-7; cdr3_aa: CASSPSKGSVYEQYF; cdr3_nt: TGTGCCAGCTCACCGTCGAAGGGCTCCGTATACGAGCAGTACTTC
d_call: .; v_call: TRBV7-2; clone_size: few; j_call: TRBJ1-6; cdr3_aa: CASSFGQGYNSPLHF; cdr3_nt: TGTGCCAGCAGCTTCGGTCAGGGGTATAATTCACCCCTCCACTTT
d_call: .; v_call: TRBV3-1; clone_size: many; j_call: TRBJ2-1; cdr3_aa: CASSQGGTTTYNEQFF; cdr3_nt: TGTGCCAGCAGCCAAGGAGGGACGACAACCTACAATGAGCAGTTCTTC
d_call: .; v_call: TRBV6-2/TRBV6-3; clone_size: few; j_call: TRBJ2-2; cdr3_aa: CASFKVGRGTGELFF; cdr3_nt: TGTGCCAGCTTTAAAGTCGGCAGAGGGACCGGGGAGCTGTTTTTT
d_call: .; v_call: TRBV7-9; clone_size: many; j_call: TRBJ1-1; cdr3_aa: CASRRQMNTEAFF; cdr3_nt: TGTGCCAGCAGACGCCAAATGAACACTGAAGCTTTCTTT
d_call: TRBD1; v_call: TRBV5-4; clone_size: few; j_call: TRBJ2-3; cdr3_aa: CASSNWDRSFTDTQYF; cdr3_nt: TGTGCCAGCAGCAACTGGGACAGGAGTTTCACAGATACGCAGTATTTT
d_call: .; v_call: TRBV6-2/TRBV6-3; clone_size: many; j_call: TRBJ2-3; cdr3_aa: CASSLFGGTDTQYF; cdr3_nt: TGTGCCAGCAGTCTCTTCGGGGGCACAGATACGCAGTATTTT
d_call: TRBD1; v_call: TRBV16; clone_size: few; j_call: TRBJ1-5; cdr3_aa: CASSPTRRDRGGQPQHF; cdr3_nt: TGTGCCAGCAGCCCCACACGCCGGGACAGGGGCGGTCAGCCCCAGCATTTT
d_call: TRBD1; v_call: TRBV2; clone_size: many; j_call: TRBJ1-2; cdr3_aa: CASRVPGQGPGGYTF; cdr3_nt: TGTGCCAGCAGGGTTCCGGGACAGGGCCCGGGGGGCTACACCTTC
d_call: TRBD2; v_call: TRBV7-9; clone_size: many; j_call: TRBJ2-7; cdr3_aa: CASSPISGPASYEQYF; cdr3_nt: TGTGCCAGCAGCCCAATTAGCGGGCCCGCCTCCTACGAGCAGTACTTC
d_call: TRBD2; v_call: TRBV18; clone_size: many; j_call: TRBJ2-7; cdr3_aa: CASSPSGTSGSYEQYF; cdr3_nt: TGTGCCAGCTCACCCTCTGGGACTAGCGGGAGCTACGAGCAGTACTTC
d_call: .; v_call: TRBV6-1; clone_size: .; j_call: TRBJ1-1; cdr3_aa: CASSPTGSNTEAFF; cdr3_nt: TGTGCCAGCAGCCCGACAGGCTCGAACACTGAAGCTTTCTTT
d_call: .; v_call: TRBV5-5; clone_size: few; j_call: TRBJ2-3; cdr3_aa: CASSLWGTGKDTQYF; cdr3_nt: TGTGCCAGCAGCCTTTGGGGGACTGGTAAAGATACGCAGTATTTT
d_call: TRBD1; v_call: TRBV12-3/TRBV12-4; clone_size: many; j_call: TRBJ2-1; cdr3_aa: CASSWDSANEQFF; cdr3_nt: TGTGCCAGCAGTTGGGACAGTGCGAATGAGCAGTTCTTC
d_call: .; v_call: TRBV20-1; clone_size: many; j_call: TRBJ2-1; cdr3_aa: CSASPHGNEQFF; cdr3_nt: TGCAGTGCCTCTCCCCACGGCAATGAGCAGTTCTTC
d_call: .; v_call: TRBV24-1; clone_size: few; j_call: TRBJ2-3; cdr3_aa: CATSLSTDTQYF; cdr3_nt: TGTGCCACCAGTTTAAGCACAGATACGCAGTATTTT
d_call: .; v_call: TRBV12-3/TRBV12-4; clone_size: few; j_call: TRBJ1-5; cdr3_aa: CASSLGLGGGQPQHF; cdr3_nt: TGTGCCAGCAGTTTAGGGTTGGGGGGCGGCCAGCCCCAGCATTTT
d_call: TRBD1; v_call: TRBV18; clone_size: many; j_call: TRBJ2-2; cdr3_aa: CASSLDRVNTGELFF; cdr3_nt: TGTGCCAGCTCACTCGACAGGGTGAACACCGGGGAGCTGTTTTTT
d_call: .; v_call: TRBV7-9; clone_size: few; j_call: TRBJ1-2; cdr3_aa: CASSLGRHNGYTF; cdr3_nt: TGTGCCAGCAGCCTCGGGAGGCATAATGGCTACACCTTC
d_call: TRBD2; v_call: TRBV7-2; clone_size: many; j_call: TRBJ2-7; cdr3_aa: CASSSTSGYEQYF; cdr3_nt: TGTGCCAGCAGTTCCACTAGCGGCTACGAGCAGTACTTC
d_call: .; v_call: TRBV27; clone_size: .; j_call: TRBJ1-3; cdr3_aa: CASSPDFLGGNTIYF; cdr3_nt: TGTGCCAGCAGTCCCGACTTCCTGGGAGGAAACACCATATATTTT
d_call: .; v_call: TRBV12-3/TRBV12-4; clone_size: many; j_call: TRBJ2-5; cdr3_aa: CASRFSSQGETQYF; cdr3_nt: TGTGCCAGCAGGTTCTCATCGCAGGGGGAGACCCAGTACTTC
d_call: .; v_call: TRBV5-5; clone_size: .; j_call: TRBJ1-3; cdr3_aa: CASSLGQQNTIYF; cdr3_nt: TGTGCCAGCAGCTTGGGGCAGCAAAACACCATATATTTT
d_call: .; v_call: TRBV6-5; clone_size: few; j_call: TRBJ1-6; cdr3_aa: CASSYSTRSSYNSPLHF; cdr3_nt: TGTGCCAGCAGTTACTCGACCAGAAGCTCCTATAATTCACCCCTCCACTTT
d_call: .; v_call: TRBV24-1; clone_size: many; j_call: TRBJ1-1; cdr3_aa: CATSDPSNTEAFF; cdr3_nt: TGTGCCACCAGTGACCCATCGAACACTGAAGCTTTCTTT
d_call: .; v_call: TRBV6-2/TRBV6-3; clone_size: few; j_call: TRBJ2-7; cdr3_aa: CASNTNRDVGDEQYF; cdr3_nt: TGTGCCAGCAATACAAACAGGGACGTGGGCGACGAGCAGTACTTC
d_call: TRBD2; v_call: TRBV5-1; clone_size: .; j_call: TRBJ2-1; cdr3_aa: CASSVGLGDEQFF; cdr3_nt: TGCGCCAGCAGCGTGGGACTAGGCGACGAGCAGTTCTTC
d_call: TRBD1; v_call: TRBV5-1; clone_size: .; j_call: TRBJ1-4; cdr3_aa: CASSLGFGTGGEKLFF; cdr3_nt: TGCGCCAGCAGCTTGGGGTTCGGGACAGGGGGTGAAAAACTGTTTTTT
d_call: TRBD1; v_call: TRBV6-1; clone_size: few; j_call: TRBJ1-4; cdr3_aa: CASTRSGTAREKLFF; cdr3_nt: TGTGCCAGCACCCGATCCGGGACAGCTAGGGAAAAACTGTTTTTT
d_call: .; v_call: TRBV30; clone_size: .; j_call: TRBJ1-4; cdr3_aa: CAWSGPTRKKLFF; cdr3_nt: TGTGCCTGGAGTGGACCGACAAGGAAAAAACTGTTTTTT
d_call: TRBD1; v_call: TRBV28; clone_size: many; j_call: TRBJ1-4; cdr3_aa: CASTTPGQGPSNEKLFF; cdr3_nt: TGTGCCAGCACCACCCCGGGACAGGGGCCTTCCAATGAAAAACTGTTTTTT